These 21 T cell receptor beta chains originate from one sample sequenced in a study of shared clonotypes between healthy human individuals. Some clones are missing from TCRdb's copy, which holds only in-frame ones; the method was immunoSEQ multiplex PCR. This table has some 500,000 clones, approximately 77% appearing once. Sequenced: PBMCs. These TCRs come from a woman aged 40 to 50 in good health. Some clones in this sample may be carry-over from other donors' samples.

The chain combines TRBV5-1 with TRBJ2-5, with D hard to call. Trimming took 6 bases from V and 1 from J, leaving 16 bases between them. This CDR3 spans 15 amino acids. Germline assignment: CDR1 SGHRS and CDR2 YFSETQ. For the CDR3, the DNA is TGCGCCAGCAACCCCTCTAGAGGCGCCCAAGAGACCCAGTACTTC. It encodes CASNPSRGAQETQYF.

Concerning this clone itself: This probably arose from a read error, given a far larger clone one base away. The chain uses TRBV2 and TRBJ2-7; possible D gene TRBD1, 5 bases. Trimming removed 8 bases from V and 0 bases from J, with 8 bases in between. Germline lookup yields CDR1 SNHLY and CDR2 FYNNEI. The CDR3 runs 12 residues. The CDR3 DNA is TGTGCCAGCCAGCAGGGCTCCTACGAGCAGTACTTC. This codes for CASQQGSYEQYF.

To note about this clone: A read error may account for a junction end that differs from germline. The genes are TRBV5-4 and TRBJ2-5; D gene unclear. The DNA end is more similar to TRBJ2-7, so the J call may be wrong. From germline, CDR1 is SGHNT and CDR2 YYREEE (reference sequence). The CDR3 has 16 amino acids. The CDR3, as DNA: TGCGCCAGCAGCCAAGAGTGGCTAGGAATTAACTACGAGCAGTACTTC. Translation gives CASSQEWLGINYEQYF.

This clone was recorded a few times. The chain joins TRBV14 to TRBJ1-1; D unresolved. This CDR3 has 13 residues. Germline V lookup: CDR1 SGHDN, CDR2 FVKESK. V was pared by 4 bases and J by 5 bases, with 11 bases between. This CDR3 is CASSPRVRTEAFF. The DNA for the CDR3 is TGTGCCAGCAGCCCCCGGGTGAGAACTGAAGCTTTCTTT.

The chain joins TRBV19 to TRBJ1-5; 8 nucleotides align to TRBD1. V dropped 6 bases and J dropped 1; count of bases not matched to a gene: 5. The CDR3 totals 15 residues. CDR1 and CDR2 (germline): LNHDA, SQIVND (reference sequence). The CDR3 here is CASSQGARSNQPQHF. CDR3 sequence (DNA): TGTGCCAGTAGCCAGGGGGCGCGGAGCAATCAGCCCCAGCATTTT.

V is TRBV2 and J is TRBJ2-7; a possible D gene is TRBD1 (5 bases). This CDR3 contains 12 residues. The V gene's germline CDR1 is SNHLY and CDR2 FYNNEI. The V and J ends lost 2 bases and 5 bases respectively, with 7 bases between them. CDR3 bases: TGTGCCAGCAGTGAACAGGGTGACGAGCAGTACTTC. Translated, it gives CASSEQGDEQYF.

This rearrangement joins TRBV18 to TRBJ1-2; weak D call: TRBD1 (6 bases). The CDR3 consists of 13 residues. Trimming stripped 6 bases from V and 6 bases from J, with 14 bases between. CDR1 and CDR2 from the germline V gene are KGHSH and LQKENI. DNA for the CDR3: TGTGCCAGCTCGCTGGGGGCAGGGAATGGCTACACCTTC. Amino acids: CASSLGAGNGYTF.

This clone has just one count. V is TRBV10-3 and J is TRBJ1-2, with 11 bases matching TRBD1. CDR1 and CDR2 (germline): ENHRY, SYGVKD. V lost 6 bases to trimming and J lost 8 bases; unmatched junction nucleotides: 5. CDR3 size: 13 residues. Here the CDR3 reads CAIRRDRGLGYTF. CDR3 in DNA: TGTGCCATCAGAAGGGACAGGGGGTTAGGCTACACCTTC.

This clone has at least ten counts. Other DNA sequences within the sample encode an identical CDR3. The chain joins TRBV5-4 to TRBJ1-2; tentative D call: TRBD1 (6 bases). Looked up from germline, CDR1 is SGHNT and CDR2 is YYREEE (reference sequence). This CDR3 comprises 14 residues. V lost 9 bases and J 1 base, leaving 16 bases between the germline ends. In DNA form, the CDR3 reads TGTGCCATCCGTAGGCCAGGGGTTAACTATGGCTACACCTTC. Its protein product is CAIRRPGVNYGYTF.

The sample holds a few counts of this clone. The genes are TRBV29-1 and TRBJ1-3; D remains unclear. Germline loops: CDR1 SQVTM, CDR2 ANQGSEA. Trimming removed 4 bases at V and 7 bases at J, with 8 bases between. The CDR3 is 11 residues long. This CDR3 is CSVAVMNTIYF. CDR3 nucleotides: TGCAGCGTTGCCGTGATGAACACCATATATTTT.

The chain employs TRBV5-5 and TRBJ2-3; D may match TRBD1 or TRBD2 (5 bases each). Deletions cut 3 bases from V and 3 bases from J, with 8 bases between. Germline V gene lookup returns CDR1 SGHKS and CDR2 YYEKEE (reference sequence). This CDR3 region has 13 residues. CDR3 nucleotide sequence: TGTGCCAGCAGCTACGGGACGACAGATACGCAGTATTTT. Protein sequence: CASSYGTTDTQYF.

The chain combines TRBV4-3 with TRBJ1-1; TRBD1 aligns across 7 bases. The CDR3 sequence is 14 residues long. Germline V gene data show CDR1 as LGHNA and CDR2 as YSLEER. V trimming: 5 bases; J trimming: 2 bases; junction bases outside the gene matches: 5. The CDR3 region is CASSNRQGNTEAFF. For the CDR3, the DNA is TGCGCCAGCAGCAATAGACAGGGTAACACTGAAGCTTTCTTT.

The chain combines TRBV30 with TRBJ1-3; D is uncertain. CDR3 length equals 14 residues. The germline V and J ends were trimmed by 0 bases and 4 bases, with 10 bases remaining between them. Per germline, CDR1 GTSNPN and CDR2 SVGIG (reference sequence). CDR3 DNA: TGTGCCTGGAGTGTAGGTGGAGTCGGAAACACCATATATTTT. It encodes CAWSVGGVGNTIYF. The full variable domain, its missing parts supplied by reference TRBV30 and TRBJ1-3, is SQTIHQWPATLVQPVGSPLSLECTVEGTSNPNLYWYRQAAGRGLQLLFYSVGIGQISSEVPQNLSASRPQDRQFILSSKKLLLSDSGFYLCAWSVGGVGNTIYFGEGSWLTVV.

The chain uses TRBV7-7 and TRBJ2-2; D is perhaps TRBD1 or TRBD2 (5 bases each). Trimming removed 4 bases from V and 4 bases from J, with 16 bases in between. This CDR3 comprises 16 residues. CDR1 and CDR2 from the germline V gene are SSHAT and FNYEAQ (reference sequence). The CDR3 nucleotides are TGTGCCAGCAGCTCTTGGAACTCTGGGGGCACCGGGGAGCTGTTTTTT. Encoded protein: CASSSWNSGGTGELFF.

The chain carries TRBV28 and TRBJ2-7; 8 nucleotides line up with TRBD1. Trimming removed 4 bases from V and 5 bases from J; junction bases left unmatched: 7. CDR3 size: 14 residues. Germline V CDR1 and CDR2: MDHEN, SYDVKM. CDR3 amino acids: CASSSTGVENEQYF. In nucleotides, the CDR3 is TGTGCCAGCAGTTCGACAGGGGTCGAAAACGAGCAGTACTTC.

This chain connects TRBV28 to TRBJ1-2; 9 positions agree with TRBD1. The CDR3 has 13 residues. From germline, CDR1 is MDHEN and CDR2 SYDVKM. V was clipped by 6 bases and J by 7 bases; unmatched bases: 6. Written as DNA, the CDR3 is TGTGCCAGCAGCAACAGGGGGCTTAGTGGCTACACCTTC. Amino acid sequence: CASSNRGLSGYTF.

This clone was found once. The rearrangement links TRBV6-4 to TRBJ1-1; weak D call: TRBD1 (6 bases). Germline values: CDR1 MRHNA, CDR2 SNTAGT. Trimming cost V 4 bases and J 5 bases, with 11 bases left between them. The CDR3 length is 13 residues. The CDR3 reads CASSAGGVTEAFF. The DNA for the CDR3 is TGTGCCAGCAGTGCTGGGGGCGTGACTGAAGCTTTCTTT.

The rearrangement uses TRBV5-3 and TRBJ2-5; 16 nucleotides match TRBD2. The assigned J gene may be wrong: the sequence end matches TRBJ2-7 better. TRBV5-3 belongs to the ORF category, with a function that is uncertain. The CDR3 extends over 18 amino acids. The CDR3 reads CARRSGTSGRAGIYEQYF. CDR3 sequence (DNA): TGTGCCAGAAGGTCCGGGACTAGCGGGAGGGCCGGAATCTACGAGCAGTACTTC.

The CDR3 region is CAWIGSGSDEQFF. For the CDR3, the DNA is TGTGCCTGGATTGGTAGCGGGAGCGATGAGCAGTTCTTC. V gene TRBV30 combines with J gene TRBJ2-1, with 9 bases lining up with TRBD2. This CDR3 is built from 13 residues. CDR1 is GTSNPN and CDR2 is SVGIG in the germline V gene (reference sequence). Germline trimming cut 4 bases from V and 8 bases from J; bases unmatched to any gene: 6. Looking up the rest from reference TRBV30 and TRBJ2-1 gives the full variable domain: SQTIHQWPATLVQPVGSPLSLECTVEGTSNPNLYWYRQAAGRGLQLLFYSVGIGQISSEVPQNLSASRPQDRQFILSSKKLLLSDSGFYLCAWIGSGSDEQFFGPGTRLTVL.

The gene calls are TRBV6-5 and TRBJ2-1; D uncertain. Germline V gene lookup returns CDR1 MNHEY and CDR2 SVGAGI. The CDR3 totals 16 residues. Deletions cut 2 bases from V and 2 bases from J, with 13 bases between. In DNA form, the CDR3 reads TGTGCCAGCAGTTACCCTTTTGTGGGTACCTACAATGAGCAGTTCTTC. Translating it yields CASSYPFVGTYNEQFF.

This rearrangement joins TRBV10-3 to TRBJ2-7; D might be TRBD2 (6 bases). The ends were cut back, 2 bases at V and 4 bases at J, with 6 bases in the middle. This CDR3 comprises 12 residues. The germline CDR1 and CDR2 sequences are ENHRY and SYGVKD. CDR3 coding DNA: TGTGCCATCAGTGAGGGGAGGTACGAGCAGTACTTC. This codes for CAISEGRYEQYF.